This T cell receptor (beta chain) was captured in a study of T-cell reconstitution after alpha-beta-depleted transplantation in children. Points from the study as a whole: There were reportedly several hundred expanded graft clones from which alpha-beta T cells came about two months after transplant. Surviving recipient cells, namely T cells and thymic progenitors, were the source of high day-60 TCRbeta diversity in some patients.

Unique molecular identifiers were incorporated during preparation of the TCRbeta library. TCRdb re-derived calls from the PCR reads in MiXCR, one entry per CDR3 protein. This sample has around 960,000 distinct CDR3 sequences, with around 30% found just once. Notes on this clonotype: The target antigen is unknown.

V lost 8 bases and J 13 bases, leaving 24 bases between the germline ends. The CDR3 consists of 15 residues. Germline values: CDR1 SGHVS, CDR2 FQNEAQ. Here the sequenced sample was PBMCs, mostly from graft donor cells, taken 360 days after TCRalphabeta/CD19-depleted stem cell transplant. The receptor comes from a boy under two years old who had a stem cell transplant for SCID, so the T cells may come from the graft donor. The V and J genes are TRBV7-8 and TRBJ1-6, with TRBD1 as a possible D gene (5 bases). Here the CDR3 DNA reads TGTGCCAGCCGGCCTCTCGGGGCCGTGTGGTCGCCCCTCCACTTT. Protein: CASRPLGAVWSPLHF. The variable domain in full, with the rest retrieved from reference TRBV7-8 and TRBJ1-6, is GAGVSQSPRYKVAKRGQDVALRCDPISGHVSLFWYQQALGQGPEFLTYFQNEAQLDKSGLPSDRFFAERPEGSVSTLKIQRTQQEDSAVYLCASRPLGAVWSPLHFGNGTRLTVT.